Presented here are 2 T cell receptor beta chains from one specimen sequenced in a study of cytomegalovirus exposure and HLA in healthy donors. Repertoires were generated with immunoSEQ multiplex PCR, while TCRdb's copy carries only in-frame clones and drops some. The data contain about 130,000 clones, approximately 94% of them singletons. The sequencing input was PBMCs. The receptor source for this set is a woman between 18 and 29 years old in good health and CMV-seronegative.

The chain combines TRBV11-2 with TRBJ2-5; D call uncertain. The CDR3 is 13 residues long. Trimming removed 4 bases from V and 2 bases from J, with 8 bases in between. Germline V lookup: CDR1 SGHAT, CDR2 FQNNGV. CDR3 in amino acids: CASSSGVQETQYF. The CDR3 bases are TGTGCCAGCAGCTCGGGTGTACAAGAGACCCAGTACTTC.

The J gene is TRBJ1-1, the V gene TRBV18; D perhaps matches TRBD1 (6 bases). The CDR3 has 14 residues. Between the trimmed V and J ends, which lost 4 bases and 3 bases, there was a span of 12 bases. Germline assignment: CDR1 KGHSH and CDR2 LQKENI. CDR3 sequence: CASSLTQGYTEAFF. In nucleotides, the CDR3 is TGTGCCAGCTCACTGACACAGGGATACACTGAAGCTTTCTTT.